These 24 T cell receptor beta chains share one sample of origin, sequenced in a study of OX40 agonist ivuxolimab in advanced cancers. Using immunoSEQ multiplex PCR, the repertoire was profiled, and TCRdb retains in-frame clones only, with some absent. The top ten clones hold 5.5% to 8.5% of a sample with about 48,000 clones, about nine tenths of them seen once. The input for sequencing was CD4+ or CD8+ T cells sorted from blood, taken in a trial of the OX40 agonist ivuxolimab. The receptor set was obtained from an adult with an advanced solid tumor such as melanoma, head and neck, liver or kidney cancer.

The V and J genes are TRBV19 and TRBJ2-2, with 9 bases aligning to TRBD2. This CDR3 has 14 residues. V lost 10 bases, J lost 5 bases, and 8 bases stayed unmatched. Germline V gene lookup returns CDR1 LNHDA and CDR2 SQIVND (reference sequence). CDR3 bases: TGTGCCACCCTGGGAGCGGGGGGAACCGGGGAGCTGTTTTTT. Residues: CATLGAGGTGELFF.

This chain links TRBV7-8 with TRBJ2-5, with 8 nucleotides matching TRBD2. CDR1 SGHVS and CDR2 FQNEAQ come from the germline V gene. CDR3 length: 15 amino acids. The V gene end was trimmed by 5 bases and the J gene end by 6 bases; junction bases not matched to a gene: 11. This chain's CDR3 is CASSEEAGGGKTQYF. The CDR3 bases are TGTGCCAGCAGCGAAGAGGCGGGGGGAGGAAAGACCCAGTACTTC.

The J gene is TRBJ2-6, the V gene TRBV5-4; D is possibly TRBD2 (6 bases). The germline V and J ends were trimmed by 6 bases and 0 bases, with 22 bases remaining between them. Germline V lookup: CDR1 SGHNT, CDR2 YYREEE (reference sequence). The CDR3 consists of 19 residues. This CDR3 is CASNNPGAGLSSGANVLTF. CDR3 DNA: TGTGCCAGCAACAACCCTGGAGCGGGTCTCAGCTCTGGGGCCAACGTCCTGACTTTC.

This clone was detected only a few times. This chain uses TRBV19 with TRBJ2-6; TRBD1 is a possible D gene (6 bases). V was trimmed by 7 bases and J by 2 bases, leaving 12 bases between them. The CDR3 runs 15 residues. Germline loops: CDR1 LNHDA, CDR2 SQIVND (reference sequence). The CDR3 nucleotides are TGTGCCAGTAAACTGGGGGCACCTGGGGCCAACGTCCTGACTTTC. Translated, it gives CASKLGAPGANVLTF.

The chain employs TRBV7-8 and TRBJ1-5; D not certain. Germline V gene sequence: CDR1 SGHVS, CDR2 FQNEAQ. The CDR3 consists of 14 residues. Trimming left V 5 bases short and J 0 bases short, with 8 bases between. CDR3: CASSLEGSNQPQHF. The CDR3 coding sequence is TGTGCCAGCAGCCTGGAGGGTAGCAATCAGCCCCAGCATTTT. Full variable domain (remainder filled in from reference TRBV7-8 and TRBJ1-5): GAGVSQSPRYKVAKRGQDVALRCDPISGHVSLFWYQQALGQGPEFLTYFQNEAQLDKSGLPSDRFFAERPEGSVSTLKIQRTQQEDSAVYLCASSLEGSNQPQHFGDGTRLSIL.

This chain uses TRBV11-2 with TRBJ1-6; no definite D call. The CDR3 runs to 14 residues. The V end was cut by 5 bases, the J end by 7 bases, with 12 bases between. CDR1 is SGHAT, CDR2 FQNNGV, per germline. Here the CDR3 reads CASSETSPNSPLHF. The CDR3 DNA reads as TGTGCCAGCAGCGAGACAAGCCCGAATTCACCCCTCCACTTT. The complete variable domain, with remaining parts taken from reference TRBV11-2 and TRBJ1-6, reads EAGVAQSPRYKIIEKRQSVAFWCNPISGHATLYWYQQILGQGPKLLIQFQNNGVVDDSQLPKDRFSAERLKGVDSTLKIQPAKLEDSAVYLCASSETSPNSPLHFGNGTRLTVT.

The rearrangement joins TRBV2 to TRBJ1-4; D is perhaps TRBD1 (5 bases). V gave up 7 bases and J gave up 7 bases, with 13 bases separating them. The germline V gene encodes CDR1 SNHLY and CDR2 FYNNEI. This CDR3 contains 13 residues. CDR3: CASMSGPGEKLFF. The CDR3 bases are TGTGCCAGCATGTCAGGGCCGGGTGAAAAACTGTTTTTT. The variable domain in full, completed from reference TRBV2 and TRBJ1-4, reads EPEVTQTPSHQVTQMGQEVILRCVPISNHLYFYWYRQILGQKVEFLVSFYNNEISEKSEIFDDQFSVERPDGSNFTLKIRSTKLEDSAMYFCASMSGPGEKLFFGSGTQLSVL.

The CDR3 region is CASSIRGAGDTQYF. The CDR3 nucleotides read TGTGCCAGCAGTATCCGGGGGGCAGGGGATACGCAGTATTTT. The rearrangement joins TRBV27 to TRBJ2-3, with D perhaps matching TRBD2 (7 bases). This CDR3 region has 14 residues. From germline, CDR1 is MNHEY and CDR2 SMNVEV (reference sequence). Trimming removed 5 bases from V and 6 bases from J, with 15 bases in between.

In DNA, the CDR3 is TGCGCCAGCAGTAACCGGGACAGTCAAAGAGATACGCAGTATTTT. Encoded protein: CASSNRDSQRDTQYF. The chain carries TRBV4-1 and TRBJ2-3; 7 positions agree with TRBD1. Trimming at V came to 6 bases and at J to 5 bases, leaving 11 bases not matched to a gene. Per the germline V gene, CDR1 is MGHRA and CDR2 is YSYEKL. This CDR3 has 15 residues.

V gene TRBV19 combines with J gene TRBJ1-6; no reliable D call. Trimming shortened V by 2 bases and J by 3 bases, and 5 bases separated the two germline ends. Germline V gene lookup returns CDR1 LNHDA and CDR2 SQIVND (reference sequence). CDR3 length: 14 amino acids. CDR3 loop: CASSIQIYNSPLHF. CDR3 coding DNA: TGTGCCAGTAGTATACAGATCTATAATTCACCCCTCCACTTT.

For this clone: The sample contains more than one DNA sequence encoding this CDR3. This chain joins TRBV19 and TRBJ1-5, with D tentatively TRBD1 (6 bases). The CDR3 covers 14 residues. Germline V gene lookup returns CDR1 LNHDA and CDR2 SQIVND (reference sequence). The ends were cut back, 3 bases at V and 7 bases at J, with 13 bases in the middle. The CDR3 reads CASSMGGGVQPQHF. The CDR3 region has the DNA TGTGCCAGTAGTATGGGTGGGGGCGTGCAGCCCCAGCATTTT. Supplemented by reference TRBV19 and TRBJ1-5, the full variable domain reads DGGITQSPKYLFRKEGQNVTLSCEQNLNHDAMYWYRQDPGQGLRLIYYSQIVNDFQKGDIAEGYSVSREKKESFPLTVTSAQKNPTAFYLCASSMGGGVQPQHFGDGTRLSIL.

This chain joins TRBV6-5 and TRBJ2-7, with a tentative D call TRBD1 (6 bases). CDR1 is MNHEY and CDR2 is SVGAGI in the germline V gene. V was cut by 2 bases and J by 3 bases, with 17 bases left in between. The CDR3 has 16 amino acids. In DNA, the CDR3 is TGTGCCAGCAGTTACCTCGACAGGTTCCTAGGCTACGAGCAGTACGTC. Amino acids: CASSYLDRFLGYEQYV.

J is TRBJ2-1 and V is TRBV6-1; TRBD2 aligns across 11 bases. The CDR3 is made up of 15 amino acids. Germline CDR1 reads MNHNS; CDR2 reads SASEGT. V lost 0 bases and J lost 6; bases outside the gene matches: 1. CDR3 bases: TGTGCCAGCAGTGAAGCTAGCGGGGGGGCCAATGAGCAGTTCTTC. As protein: CASSEASGGANEQFF.

The genes are TRBV29-1 and TRBJ1-2, with D unclear. CDR1 and CDR2 from the germline V gene are SQVTM and ANQGSEA. V lost 5 bases and J 4 bases, leaving 14 bases between the germline ends. This CDR3 spans 13 amino acids. CDR3 nucleotide sequence: TGCAGCGTTCTCGAGGGCTATACCTATGGCTACACCTTC. Translation: CSVLEGYTYGYTF.

The V call is TRBV28, the J call TRBJ2-2, with 9 bases aligning to TRBD1. The CDR3 contains 14 residues. Germline loops: CDR1 MDHEN, CDR2 SYDVKM. V was pared by 10 bases and J by 4 bases, with 7 bases of the junction left unmatched. The CDR3 reads CAITGTGITGELFF. The CDR3 DNA is TGTGCCATAACCGGGACAGGGATCACCGGGGAGCTGTTTTTT. The variable domain in full, completed from reference TRBV28 and TRBJ2-2, reads DVKVTQSSRYLVKRTGEKVFLECVQDMDHENMFWYRQDPGLGLRLIYFSYDVKMKEKGDIPEGYSVSREKKERFSLILESASTNQTSMYLCAITGTGITGELFFGEGSRLTVL.

The chain joins TRBV5-4 to TRBJ1-5; 7 nucleotides line up with TRBD1. The CDR3 runs to 17 residues. V gave up 4 bases and J gave up 0 bases; unmatched junction bases: 10. Germline CDR1 reads SGHNT; CDR2 reads YYREEE (reference sequence). In DNA, the CDR3 is TGTGCCAGCAGCCCGGGACAGAAGGTAGCTAGCAATCAGCCCCAGCATTTT. Amino acids: CASSPGQKVASNQPQHF. The variable domain in full, completed from reference TRBV5-4 and TRBJ1-5, reads ETGVTQSPTHLIKTRGQQVTLRCSSQSGHNTVSWYQQALGQGPQFIFQYYREEENGRGNFPPRFSGLQFPNYSSELNVNALELDDSALYLCASSPGQKVASNQPQHFGDGTRLSIL.

The gene calls are TRBV7-9 and TRBJ2-1, with D maybe TRBD2 (6 bases). The germline CDR1 and CDR2 sequences are SEHNR and FQNEAQ (reference sequence). V was shortened by 1 base and J by 7 bases, with 11 bases between the two germline ends. CDR3 size: 14 residues. As DNA, the CDR3 is TGTGCCAGCAGCTTAGAAATGGGGGGAAATGAGCAGTTCTTC. It translates to CASSLEMGGNEQFF.

The chain recombines TRBV6-6 with TRBJ2-2; weak D call: TRBD1 (5 bases). The length of the CDR3 is 15 residues. CDR1 MNHNY and CDR2 SVGAGI come from the germline V gene (reference sequence). The V and J ends lost 4 bases and 3 bases respectively, with 12 bases between them. The CDR3 DNA follows: TGTGCCAGCAGTTGGATGACAGAGGACACCGGGGAGCTGTTTTTT. It specifies CASSWMTEDTGELFF.

The chain couples TRBV19 to TRBJ2-7, with unresolved D. Trimming removed 3 bases from V and 2 bases from J, with 8 bases in between. The length of the CDR3 is 13 residues. Germline lookup yields CDR1 LNHDA and CDR2 SQIVND (reference sequence). The CDR3 here is CASSIGKAYEQYF. CDR3 in DNA: TGTGCCAGTAGTATTGGAAAAGCCTACGAGCAGTACTTC.

The gene calls are TRBV28 and TRBJ2-1; 9 positions match TRBD2. J was trimmed by 4 bases and V by 2 bases; bases with no gene match: 3. Germline-derived CDR1 and CDR2 are MDHEN and SYDVKM. This CDR3 is built from 15 residues. The CDR3 nucleotides are TGTGCCAGCAGTTTACTAGCGGGGAGATACAATGAGCAGTTCTTC. It specifies CASSLLAGRYNEQFF.

Points on this clone: The junction departs from the called germline gene at one end, perhaps through a read error. The same CDR3 also results from other DNA sequences found in this sample. J is TRBJ2-7 and V is TRBV5-6, with D uncertain. The CDR3 contains 13 residues. CDR1 is SGHDT, CDR2 YYEEEE, per germline. CDR3 nucleotides: TGTGCCAGCAGTTTGGACCTGTCCTACGAGCAGTACTTC. Its translation is CASSLDLSYEQYF. Using reference TRBV5-6 and TRBJ2-7 for the parts outside the CDR3, the full variable domain is DAGVTQSPTHLIKTRGQQVTLRCSPKSGHDTVSWYQQALGQGPQFIFQYYEEEERQRGNFPDRFSGHQFPNYSSELNVNALLLGDSALYLCASSLDLSYEQYFGPGTRLTVT.

The CDR3 is CASSQTENNQPQHF. The DNA of the CDR3 is TGCGCCAGCAGCCAAACAGAGAACAATCAGCCCCAGCATTTT. V usage is TRBV4-1 and J usage is TRBJ1-5; D is ambiguous. Germline lookup yields CDR1 MGHRA and CDR2 YSYEKL. V lost 2 bases to trimming and J lost 3 bases, with 8 bases between them. This CDR3 spans 14 amino acids.

The gene calls are TRBV5-4 and TRBJ2-2; TRBD2 aligns across 7 bases. V lost 1 base to trimming and J lost 0 bases; unmatched junction nucleotides: 3. Germline assignment: CDR1 SGHNT and CDR2 YYREEE (reference sequence). CDR3 length equals 16 residues. The CDR3 region is CASSLRAGANTGELFF. The CDR3 coding sequence is TGTGCCAGCAGCTTGAGGGCGGGGGCGAACACCGGGGAGCTGTTTTTT.

This chain links TRBV11-2 with TRBJ1-1; maybe TRBD1 (5 bases). The CDR3 extends over 15 amino acids. Germline V gene lookup returns CDR1 SGHAT and CDR2 FQNNGV. Trimming removed 5 bases at V and 4 bases at J, with 17 bases between. CDR3 DNA sequence: TGTGCCAGCAGCCCCCCCCGCGGGGGAGGCACTGAAGCTTTCTTT. Encoded protein: CASSPPRGGGTEAFF.